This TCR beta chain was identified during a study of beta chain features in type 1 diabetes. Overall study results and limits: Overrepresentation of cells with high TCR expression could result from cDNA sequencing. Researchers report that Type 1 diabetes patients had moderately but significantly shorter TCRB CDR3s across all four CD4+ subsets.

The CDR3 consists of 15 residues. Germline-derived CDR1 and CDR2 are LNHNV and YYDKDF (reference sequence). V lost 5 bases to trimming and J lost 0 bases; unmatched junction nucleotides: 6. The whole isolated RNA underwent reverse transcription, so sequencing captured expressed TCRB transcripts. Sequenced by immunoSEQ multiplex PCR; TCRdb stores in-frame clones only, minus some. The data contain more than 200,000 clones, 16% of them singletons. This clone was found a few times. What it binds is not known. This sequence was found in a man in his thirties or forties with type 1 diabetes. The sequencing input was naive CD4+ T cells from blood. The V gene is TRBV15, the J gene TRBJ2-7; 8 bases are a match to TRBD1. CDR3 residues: CATSYDRGSSYEQYF. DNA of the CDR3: TGTGCCACCAGCTACGACAGGGGAAGCTCCTACGAGCAGTACTTC. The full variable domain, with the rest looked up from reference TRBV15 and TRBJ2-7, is DAMVIQNPRYQVTQFGKPVTLSCSQTLNHNVMYWYQQKSSQAPKLLFHYYDKDFNNEADTPDNFQSRRPNTSFCFLDIRSPGLGDTAMYLCATSYDRGSSYEQYFGPGTRLTVT.